This passage covers 22 T cell receptor beta chains from one sample sequenced in a study of blood T cell repertoires in COVID-19. Assay: immunoSEQ multiplex PCR; the TCRdb copy retains only in-frame clones and omits some. This repertoire shows around 320,000 clones, over 75% found once; its top ten account for approximately 7.5%. Sequencing was done on a sample of peripheral blood. The receptors shown here come from a human donor in a cohort sampled during active COVID-19.

J is TRBJ2-2 and V is TRBV18; 8 bases map to TRBD1. Germline CDR1 and CDR2: KGHSH and LQKENI. There are 16 residues in the CDR3. V lost 6 bases to trimming and J lost 6 bases; unmatched junction nucleotides: 12. CDR3 coding DNA: TGTGCCAGCTCTCCTTACGACAGGGGCGTGCCCGGGGAGCTGTTTTTT. It codes for CASSPYDRGVPGELFF.

The chain links TRBV2 to TRBJ1-1; possibly TRBD1 for D (5 bases). V shed 6 bases and J shed 3 bases, with 14 bases lying between them. There are 14 residues in the CDR3. From germline, CDR1 is SNHLY and CDR2 FYNNEI. CDR3 nucleotides: TGTGCCAGCAGCGGTGGAGGGGCCTACACTGAAGCTTTCTTT. It is translated as CASSGGGAYTEAFF.

The rearrangement joins TRBV9 to TRBJ1-2; 7 positions agree with TRBD1. The CDR3 consists of 15 residues. Germline trimming cut 4 bases from V and 3 bases from J; bases unmatched to any gene: 9. The germline gives CDR1 SGDLS, CDR2 YYNGEE. DNA of the CDR3: TGTGCCAGCAGCCCCCCGGGACAGCCGTACTATGGCTACACCTTC. It codes for CASSPPGQPYYGYTF.

This clone has just one count. The chain is built from TRBV13 and TRBJ2-2, with a weak D call TRBD2 (5 bases). V was pared by 4 bases and J by 0 bases, with 18 bases between. Germline CDR1 PRHDT, CDR2 FYEKMQ (reference sequence). This CDR3 is built from 18 residues. CDR3 sequence: CASSSPSLHQPNTGELFF. CDR3 nucleotide sequence: TGTGCCAGCAGCTCGCCTAGCTTACATCAACCGAACACCGGGGAGCTGTTTTTT.

V gene TRBV14 combines with J gene TRBJ2-3; tentatively, D is TRBD1 (6 bases). Looked up from germline, CDR1 is SGHDN and CDR2 is FVKESK. The CDR3 runs to 15 residues. V dropped 6 bases and J dropped 1 base, with 14 bases sitting between them. This chain's CDR3 is CASRQGFGGTDTQYF. CDR3 coding DNA: TGTGCCAGCAGACAGGGATTTGGAGGCACAGATACGCAGTATTTT.

This sequence joins TRBV19 and TRBJ1-1; perhaps TRBD1 as D (5 bases). Per the germline V gene, CDR1 is LNHDA and CDR2 is SQIVND (reference sequence). This CDR3 is 12 amino acids long. Trimming pared 1 base from V and 7 bases from J, leaving 7 bases between. The CDR3 DNA reads TGTGCCAGTAGTATAGGGAGGGGTGAAGCTTTCTTT. Translation: CASSIGRGEAFF.

The genes are TRBV6-1 and TRBJ2-7; no reliable D call. The germline V gene has CDR1 MNHNS and CDR2 SASEGT. The CDR3 length is 14 residues. With 2 bases removed from V and 5 bases from J, the gap between germline ends came to 13 bases. CDR3 sequence: CASSERKTINEQYF. In DNA, the CDR3 is TGTGCCAGCAGTGAAAGAAAAACAATTAACGAGCAGTACTTC.

V and J are TRBV24-1 and TRBJ2-1, with 8 bases fitting TRBD2. Germline V lookup: CDR1 KGHDR, CDR2 SFDVKD. This CDR3 region has 16 residues. V lost 1 base and J lost 3; bases outside the gene matches: 4. The CDR3, as DNA: TGTGCCACCAGTGATTTCATCAGCGGGAGCTACAATGAGCAGTTCTTC. This sequence encodes CATSDFISGSYNEQFF.

The rearrangement joins TRBV6-5 to TRBJ2-5, with D possibly being TRBD2 (6 bases). The CDR3 covers 15 residues. Trimming pared 0 bases from V and 0 bases from J, leaving 8 bases between. Germline V gene data show CDR1 as MNHEY and CDR2 as SVGAGI. The DNA for the CDR3 is TGTGCCAGCAGTTACTCAGCGGGCTACCAAGAGACCCAGTACTTC. Its translation is CASSYSAGYQETQYF.

The chain combines TRBV7-6 with TRBJ2-2; 11 bases line up with TRBD2. The trim removed 1 base at V and 6 bases at J, leaving 7 bases unmatched. Germline V gene data show CDR1 as SGHVS and CDR2 as FNYEAQ. This CDR3 region has 17 residues. CDR3 nucleotides: TGTGCCAGCAGCTTAGTGTCTAGCGGGGGGATCGCCGGGGAGCTGTTTTTT. Translation gives CASSLVSSGGIAGELFF.

This chain connects TRBV5-6 to TRBJ1-1; D ambiguous. Germline CDR1 reads SGHDT; CDR2 reads YYEEEE. Trimming cost V 3 bases and J 0 bases, with 9 bases left between them. The CDR3 runs to 14 residues. For the CDR3, the DNA is TGTGCCAGCAGCTCGACAAGCATGAACACTGAAGCTTTCTTT. Translation: CASSSTSMNTEAFF.

The rearrangement links TRBV5-6 to TRBJ2-3; TRBD2 aligns across 11 bases. Germline trimming cut 5 bases from V and 5 bases from J; bases unmatched to any gene: 7. Germline values: CDR1 SGHDT, CDR2 YYEEEE. The CDR3 has 15 amino acids. CDR3 protein: CASSSTSGGGDTQYF. In DNA form, the CDR3 reads TGTGCCAGCAGTTCCACTAGCGGGGGCGGAGATACGCAGTATTTT.

This clone was recorded at least ten times. The CDR3 here is CAISNSKEGTGRNYGYTF. Written as DNA, the CDR3 is TGTGCCATCAGCAACTCCAAGGAGGGGACAGGGCGGAACTATGGCTACACCTTC. The V call is TRBV10-3, the J call TRBJ1-2, with 9 bases identical to TRBD1. V shed 6 bases, J shed 2 bases, and the junction held 16 bases outside the gene matches. Germline V gene lookup returns CDR1 ENHRY and CDR2 SYGVKD. The CDR3 sequence is 18 residues long.

The chain uses TRBV24-1 and TRBJ2-3; 7 bases are a match to TRBD1. Germline V gives CDR1 KGHDR, CDR2 SFDVKD. The CDR3 is 14 residues long. With 4 bases clipped from V and 5 bases from J, the junction kept 5 bases outside the gene matches. The CDR3 DNA follows: TGTGCCACCAGTGAGGGACAGCTAATAGATACGCAGTATTTT. Its protein is CATSEGQLIDTQYF.

V usage is TRBV5-1 and J usage is TRBJ1-1; TRBD1 is a possible D gene (6 bases). Trimming took 2 bases from V and 5 from J, leaving 7 bases between them. The germline CDR1 and CDR2 sequences are SGHRS and YFSETQ. This CDR3 comprises 12 residues. CDR3 sequence (DNA): TGCGCCAGCAGCTTTAGGGGGACTGAAGCTTTCTTT. Protein sequence: CASSFRGTEAFF.

The chain is built from TRBV4-1 and TRBJ2-5, with D possibly matching TRBD1 (6 bases). The CDR3 extends over 14 amino acids. Germline V gene data show CDR1 as MGHRA and CDR2 as YSYEKL. V was shortened by 5 bases and J by 0 bases, with 10 bases between the two germline ends. The CDR3 region is CASSSRGYQETQYF. The CDR3 DNA is TGCGCCAGCAGCTCTAGGGGGTACCAAGAGACCCAGTACTTC.

This sequence joins TRBV18 and TRBJ1-5; possibly TRBD1 for D (5 bases). This CDR3 has 13 amino acids. Trimming cost V 6 bases and J 7 bases, with 13 bases left between them. The germline V gene encodes CDR1 KGHSH and CDR2 LQKENI. CDR3 loop: CASSLDTGQPQHF. CDR3 DNA sequence: TGTGCCAGCTCTCTGGACACCGGGCAGCCCCAGCATTTT.

This chain joins TRBV5-1 and TRBJ2-1; 8 positions agree with TRBD1. The J segment lost 14 bases and the V segment lost 5 bases, leaving 9 bases of the junction unmatched. Germline CDR1 reads SGHRS; CDR2 reads YFSETQ. CDR3 length equals 12 residues. The CDR3 here is CASRGGQGAEFF. In nucleotides, the CDR3 is TGCGCCAGCAGGGGAGGACAGGGTGCGGAGTTCTTC.

V and J are TRBV18 and TRBJ2-1; 8 bases line up with TRBD2. The V segment lost 2 bases and the J segment 3 bases; nucleotides outside the gene matches: 3. Germline CDR1 and CDR2: KGHSH and LQKENI. The CDR3 loop spans 15 amino acids. In DNA form, the CDR3 reads TGTGCCAGCTCACCAGGGGCGGGGGGCTACAATGAGCAGTTCTTC. This codes for CASSPGAGGYNEQFF. Full variable domain (rest looked up from reference TRBV18 and TRBJ2-1): NAGVMQNPRHLVRRRGQEARLRCSPMKGHSHVYWYRQLPEEGLKFMVYLQKENIIDESGMPKERFSAEFPKEGPSILRIQQVVRGDSAAYFCASSPGAGGYNEQFFGPGTRLTVL.

The chain combines TRBV7-2 with TRBJ1-2, with TRBD1 matching 8 bases. J gave up 1 base and V 5 bases, and 6 bases lay outside the gene matches. Germline V gives CDR1 SGHTA, CDR2 FQGNSA. This CDR3 region has 15 residues. This CDR3 is CASSKGTGLNYGYTF. The CDR3, as DNA: TGTGCCAGCAGCAAAGGGACAGGACTTAACTATGGCTACACCTTC.

This chain joins TRBV3-1 (or the pseudogene TRBV3-2) and TRBJ1-1; D unresolved. The V gene lost 6 bases and the J gene lost 1 base, with 6 bases spanning the gap. CDR1 LGHDT and CDR2 YNNKEL come from the germline V gene (reference sequence). The CDR3 contains 12 residues. CDR3 sequence (DNA): TGTGCCAGCAGTATTAGGAACACTGAAGCTTTCTTT. Translated, it gives CASSIRNTEAFF.

V and J are TRBV29-1 and TRBJ1-1, with a possible D match to TRBD1 (6 bases). V was shortened by 4 bases and J by 4 bases, with 22 bases between the two germline ends. The germline V gene has CDR1 SQVTM and CDR2 ANQGSEA. The CDR3 is 16 amino acids. CDR3 coding DNA: TGCAGCGTTGCCTTAAGGGGGGGCGGAAGGGGCACTGAAGCTTTCTTT. Its protein product is CSVALRGGGRGTEAFF. Full variable domain (rest looked up from reference TRBV29-1 and TRBJ1-1): SAVISQKPSRDICQRGTSLTIQCQVDSQVTMMFWYRQQPGQSLTLIATANQGSEATYESGFVIDKFPISRPNLTFSTLTVSNMSPEDSSIYLCSVALRGGGRGTEAFFGQGTRLTVV.